The 26 T cell receptor beta chains reported below all come from one sample, sequenced in a study of patients and donors after allogeneic stem cell transplantation. TCRdb reprocessed the RT-PCR reads via MiXCR and lists one record per CDR3 protein. The sample contains roughly 150,000 distinct CDR3 sequences, roughly 22% of which appear only once. The sequenced sample was blood, either unsorted or a sorted T cell fraction (not recorded which). The receptors were gathered from a human donor who was either an allogeneic HSCT recipient or a stem cell or donor lymphocyte infusion donor (not recorded which). It is not recorded whose cells these are; they may come from a transplant donor.

This clonotype was observed a few times. The chain carries TRBV24-1 and TRBJ2-1; TRBD1 might be the D (6 bases). CDR1 and CDR2 (germline): KGHDR, SFDVKD. V lost 6 bases and J 4 bases, leaving 12 bases between the germline ends. This CDR3 region has 14 residues. CDR3 DNA: TGTGCCACCAGTTCCGGGACACTTTACAATGAGCAGTTCTTC. As protein: CATSSGTLYNEQFF.

The chain links TRBV29-1 to TRBJ2-5, with D perhaps TRBD2 (6 bases). V was shortened by 6 bases and J by 4 bases, with 12 bases between the two germline ends. CDR3 length equals 12 residues. Germline values: CDR1 SQVTM, CDR2 ANQGSEA. CDR3 loop: CSVKVGGETQYF. For the CDR3, the DNA is TGCAGCGTAAAAGTGGGGGGAGAGACCCAGTACTTC.

In this sample, this clonotype turned up a few times. The J gene is TRBJ1-2, the V gene TRBV7-9; weak D call: TRBD1 (5 bases). V was cut by 2 bases and J by 3 bases, with 10 bases left in between. The CDR3 is made up of 14 amino acids. Germline CDR1 and CDR2: SEHNR and FQNEAQ (reference sequence). CDR3 region: CASSLWGLHYGYTF. CDR3 nucleotides: TGTGCCAGCAGCTTATGGGGCCTTCACTATGGCTACACCTTC.

V is TRBV5-1 and J is TRBJ1-4; D gene ambiguous. V was trimmed by 0 bases and J by 8 bases, leaving 14 bases between them. Germline CDR1 and CDR2: SGHRS and YFSETQ. The CDR3 extends over 15 amino acids. CDR3 amino acids: CASSLGTQSDEKLFF. The CDR3 region has the DNA TGCGCCAGCAGCTTGGGGACTCAGAGTGACGAAAAACTGTTTTTT.

The chain is built from TRBV11-1 and TRBJ2-1; D unclear. Trimming took 4 bases from V and 10 from J, leaving 8 bases between them. Germline-derived CDR1 and CDR2 are SGHAT and FQDESV (reference sequence). This CDR3 has 11 residues. The CDR3 is CASSWSSEQFF. DNA for the CDR3: TGTGCCAGCAGCTGGTCCTCCGAGCAGTTCTTC.

This clonotype showed up just a few times. The chain links TRBV3-1 to TRBJ1-1; D is unresolved. V lost 1 base to trimming and J lost 11 bases, with 14 bases between them. The CDR3 sequence is 13 residues long. The germline CDR1 and CDR2 sequences are LGHDT and YNNKEL (reference sequence). The chain's CDR3 is CASSQAPVGWAFF. The DNA of the CDR3 is TGTGCCAGCAGCCAAGCCCCGGTCGGTTGGGCTTTCTTT.

V usage is TRBV20-1 and J usage is TRBJ2-3; perhaps D is TRBD1 or TRBD2 (5 bases each). The length of the CDR3 is 13 residues. The V gene's germline CDR1 is DFQATT and CDR2 SNEGSKA (reference sequence). V was pared by 3 bases and J by 2 bases, with 9 bases between. Written as DNA, the CDR3 is TGCAGTGCTAGGGGGGAACTCACAGATACGCAGTATTTT. This gives the protein CSARGELTDTQYF.

V and J are TRBV6-2 or TRBV6-3 and TRBJ2-3; D not resolved. The CDR3 is 12 residues long. Trimming took 6 bases from V and 7 from J, leaving 11 bases between them. Germline-derived CDR1 and CDR2 are MNHEY and SVGEGT. The CDR3 region is CASRSTQHTQYF. The CDR3 DNA is TGTGCCAGCAGGTCCACTCAGCATACGCAGTATTTT.

The chain joins TRBV6-4 to TRBJ2-1; 8 bases are shared with TRBD2. Looked up from germline, CDR1 is MRHNA and CDR2 is SNTAGT. The CDR3 totals 14 residues. V lost 4 bases to trimming and J lost 2 bases; unmatched junction nucleotides: 1. The CDR3 bases are TGTGCCAGCAGTGTTAGCGGGGCCTACAATGAGCAGTTCTTC. It specifies CASSVSGAYNEQFF.

This chain links TRBV5-5 with TRBJ1-2; D uncertain. Deletions cut 7 bases from V and 4 bases from J, with 17 bases between. This CDR3 spans 14 amino acids. Germline CDR1 reads SGHKS; CDR2 reads YYEKEE (reference sequence). DNA for the CDR3: TGTGCCAGCGTACCGGACGGACCCTGCTATGGCTACACCTTC. It is translated as CASVPDGPCYGYTF.

CDR3 nucleotide sequence: TGCGCCAGCAGCTTCACCTCCGAGGACAGGGTGAACACTGAAGCTTTCTTT. Residues: CASSFTSEDRVNTEAFF. The chain links TRBV5-1 to TRBJ1-1; 8 positions match TRBD1. The junction had 9 bases not matched to a gene; V was cut back by 2 bases and J by 0 bases. CDR3 size: 17 residues. Germline CDR1 and CDR2: SGHRS and YFSETQ.

This clonotype occurred a few times. This chain uses TRBV5-1 with TRBJ1-1; tentative D call: TRBD1 (5 bases). This CDR3 contains 16 residues. Germline V gene sequence: CDR1 SGHRS, CDR2 YFSETQ. Deletions cut 0 bases from V and 5 bases from J, with 17 bases between. The CDR3 here is CASSLGTAAGWTEAFF. CDR3 nucleotides: TGCGCCAGCAGCTTGGGTACAGCGGCAGGGTGGACTGAAGCTTTCTTT. The entire variable domain, with the rest obtained from reference TRBV5-1 and TRBJ1-1, is as follows: KAGVTQTPRYLIKTRGQQVTLSCSPISGHRSVSWYQQTPGQGLQFLFEYFSETQRNKGNFPGRFSGRQFSNSRSEMNVSTLELGDSALYLCASSLGTAAGWTEAFFGQGTRLTVV.

This clonotype was seen a few times. The V gene is TRBV5-8, the J gene TRBJ1-5; D gene unclear. CDR3 size: 14 residues. V dropped 2 bases and J dropped 2 bases, with 8 bases sitting between them. Germline CDR1 SGHTS, CDR2 YDEGEE. In nucleotides, the CDR3 is TGTGCCAGCAGCTTTAGGACGGGCAATCAGCCCCAGCATTTT. This translates into CASSFRTGNQPQHF.

This clonotype was found a few times. This chain links TRBV27 with TRBJ1-1, with no clear D. The CDR3 is made up of 12 amino acids. Between the trimmed V and J ends, which lost 4 bases and 8 bases, there was a span of 11 bases. Germline V lookup: CDR1 MNHEY, CDR2 SMNVEV (reference sequence). CDR3 nucleotides: TGTGCCAGCAGTTCCGAGGGTCTAGAAGCTTTCTTT. Its translation: CASSSEGLEAFF.

This chain uses TRBV7-3 with TRBJ2-1; 8 nucleotides agree with TRBD2. This CDR3 contains 16 residues. Germline values: CDR1 SGHTA, CDR2 FQGTGA. The trim removed 2 bases at V and 0 bases at J, leaving 3 bases unmatched. The CDR3 loop reads CASSLVLAGSYNEQFF. CDR3 bases: TGTGCCAGCAGCTTAGTGCTAGCGGGCTCCTACAATGAGCAGTTCTTC.

CDR3 loop: CASSLRWGGVNAYNEQFF. Here the CDR3 DNA reads TGTGCCAGCAGTTTACGCTGGGGGGGCGTAAACGCCTACAATGAGCAGTTCTTC. V is TRBV12-3 or TRBV12-4 and J is TRBJ2-1; possible D gene TRBD2, 7 bases. CDR3 length: 18 amino acids. The V and J ends lost 2 bases and 2 bases respectively, with 19 bases between them.

This clonotype was counted between two and nine times. The chain carries TRBV6-2 or TRBV6-3 and TRBJ2-1, with 8 nucleotides matching TRBD2. Germline V gives CDR1 MNHEY, CDR2 SVGEGT. This CDR3 is built from 15 residues. V dropped 6 bases and J dropped 8; count of bases not matched to a gene: 12. In DNA, the CDR3 is TGTGCCAGCAGCTCCCTCGAGACTAGCGTCTATGAGCAGTTCTTC. Encoded protein: CASSSLETSVYEQFF.

J is TRBJ2-7 and V is TRBV4-2; D is uncertain. Germline CDR1 and CDR2: LGHNA and YNFKEQ. V shed 0 bases and J shed 4 bases, with 19 bases lying between them. The CDR3 totals 17 residues. In nucleotides, the CDR3 is TGTGCCAGCAGCCAAGATCCCAGCGTCCCGCTGTGGTACGAGCAGTACTTC. This translates into CASSQDPSVPLWYEQYF.

The V gene is TRBV7-9, the J gene TRBJ2-7; D is possibly TRBD2 (6 bases). V lost 5 bases and J lost 5, with 16 bases in between. CDR1 SEHNR and CDR2 FQNEAQ come from the germline V gene (reference sequence). The CDR3 loop spans 14 amino acids. The CDR3 coding sequence is TGTGCCAGCAGCCGGAGGACTATCCCCAACGAGCAGTACTTC. It encodes CASSRRTIPNEQYF.

This clonotype was picked up a small number of times. The chain employs TRBV20-1 and TRBJ2-1; TRBD2 matches at 13 bases. CDR3 length equals 16 residues. V lost 5 bases and J lost 3; bases outside the gene matches: 7. Germline CDR1 reads DFQATT; CDR2 reads SNEGSKA (reference sequence). The CDR3 region is CSAWRWTSGSYNEQFF. CDR3 DNA: TGCAGTGCTTGGCGCTGGACTAGCGGGAGCTACAATGAGCAGTTCTTC.

In the case of this clonotype: With a much larger clone just one base away, this may be a read error. The V call is TRBV6-5, the J call TRBJ1-5, with a tentative D call TRBD1 (6 bases). Trimming took 5 bases from V and 0 from J, leaving 11 bases between them. The CDR3 covers 15 residues. The germline V gene has CDR1 MNHEY and CDR2 SVGAGI. The chain's CDR3 is CASSDTGYSNQPQHF. DNA for the CDR3: TGTGCCAGCAGTGACACAGGGTATAGCAATCAGCCCCAGCATTTT.

The chain links TRBV12-3 or TRBV12-4 to TRBJ2-1; D possibly uses TRBD1 or TRBD2 (6 bases each). This CDR3 contains 15 residues. The germline V and J ends were trimmed by 5 bases and 12 bases, with 23 bases remaining between them. The CDR3 sequence is CASSPKTGWEVMQFF. Written as DNA, the CDR3 is TGTGCCAGCAGTCCTAAAACAGGGTGGGAGGTAATGCAGTTCTTC.

This clonotype was seen a handful of times. The gene calls are TRBV29-1 and TRBJ2-7; weak D call: TRBD2 (6 bases). Germline CDR1 and CDR2: SQVTM and ANQGSEA. This CDR3 is built from 13 residues. V shed 6 bases and J shed 3 bases, with 15 bases lying between them. The CDR3 DNA sequence: TGCAGCGTCGGGGGTGGGGCAAGCTACGAGCAGTACTTC. This gives the protein CSVGGGASYEQYF.

The CDR3 protein is CSVGGRDTEAFF. The CDR3 DNA reads TGCAGCGTCGGAGGTAGGGACACTGAAGCTTTCTTT. This sequence joins TRBV29-1 and TRBJ1-1, with unresolved D. Germline CDR1 SQVTM, CDR2 ANQGSEA. Trimming stripped 6 bases from V and 3 bases from J, with 11 bases between. CDR3 length equals 12 residues.

This chain links TRBV28 with TRBJ2-2; unclear D gene. The CDR3 totals 16 residues. Germline V CDR1 and CDR2: MDHEN, SYDVKM. The germline V and J ends were trimmed by 5 bases and 4 bases, with 17 bases remaining between them. DNA of the CDR3: TGTGCCAGCAGTCCCCCCCCGGCAGCCGGCACCGGGGAGCTGTTTTTT. Amino acids: CASSPPPAAGTGELFF.

This clonotype was counted only a few times. J is TRBJ2-5 and V is TRBV29-1; TRBD1 is a possible D gene (5 bases). Per germline, CDR1 SQVTM and CDR2 ANQGSEA. The V end lost 5 bases, the J end lost 0 bases, and 10 bases lay between the germline ends. The CDR3 runs to 13 residues. In DNA form, the CDR3 reads TGCAGCGTTTCGGACACCCACCAAGAGACCCAGTACTTC. It yields the protein CSVSDTHQETQYF.